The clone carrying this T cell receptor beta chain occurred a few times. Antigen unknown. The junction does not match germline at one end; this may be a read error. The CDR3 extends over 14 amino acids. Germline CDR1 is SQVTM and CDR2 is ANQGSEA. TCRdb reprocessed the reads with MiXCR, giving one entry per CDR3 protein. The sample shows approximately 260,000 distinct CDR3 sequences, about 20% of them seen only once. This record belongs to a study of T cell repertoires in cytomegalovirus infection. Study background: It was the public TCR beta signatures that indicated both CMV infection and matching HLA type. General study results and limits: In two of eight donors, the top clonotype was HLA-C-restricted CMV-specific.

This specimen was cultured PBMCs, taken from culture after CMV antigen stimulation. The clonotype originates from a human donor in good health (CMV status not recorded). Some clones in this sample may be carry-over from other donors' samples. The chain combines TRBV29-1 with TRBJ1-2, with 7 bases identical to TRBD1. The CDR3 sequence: CSAEGDRLNYGYTF. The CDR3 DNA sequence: TGCAGCGCTGAAGGGGACAGACTCAACTATGGCTACACCTTC.